A single sample gave rise to the 29 T cell receptor beta chains below, sequenced in a study of response to subunit inactivated influenza vaccine. Each CDR3 protein gets one entry after TCRdb re-called the RT-PCR reads with MiXCR. The repertoire includes more than 700,000 distinct CDR3 sequences, 20% to 25% of them detected once, and 9.5% to 13% sits in the top ten. Here the sequenced sample was PBMCs from blood, taken around 5 days after vaccination. Receptors were obtained from a man over 45 who received an inactivated influenza vaccine.

For the CDR3, the DNA is TGTGCCAGCAGTTACTCGTGGGGGGCCAGAGATACGCAGTATTTT. Residues: CASSYSWGARDTQYF. The chain has TRBV6-5 and TRBJ2-3; D possibly matches TRBD1 or TRBD2 (6 bases each). CDR1 is MNHEY, CDR2 SVGAGI, per germline. CDR3 length equals 15 residues. V dropped 0 bases and J dropped 5 bases, with 12 bases sitting between them.

This clonotype was recorded a few times. V is TRBV10-3 and J is TRBJ2-1; 14 nucleotides match TRBD2. Germline V CDR1 and CDR2: ENHRY, SYGVKD. V shed 7 bases and J 6 bases; nucleotides not matched to a gene: 14. The CDR3 runs 18 residues. The CDR3 nucleotides are TGTGCCATCATCCTGACTAGCGGGGGGGCCATTTCTCTCAATGAGCAGTTCTTC. It encodes CAIILTSGGAISLNEQFF.

The V gene is TRBV6-2 or TRBV6-3, the J gene TRBJ2-7; 9 nucleotides agree with TRBD1. The CDR3 totals 14 residues. The V segment lost 6 bases and the J segment 5 bases; nucleotides outside the gene matches: 8. The germline CDR1 and CDR2 sequences are MNHEY and SVGEGT. The CDR3 bases are TGTGCCAGCAGCCGTACGGGACAGGGAAACGAGCAGTACTTC. It translates to CASSRTGQGNEQYF.

This chain uses TRBV7-8 with TRBJ1-5; D is possibly TRBD1 (5 bases). This CDR3 comprises 16 residues. V was pared by 1 base and J by 0 bases, with 10 bases between. The V gene's germline CDR1 is SGHVS and CDR2 FQNEAQ. The CDR3 DNA reads TGTGCCAGCAGCTTAGAGGGGATTTATAGCAATCAGCCCCAGCATTTT. Translated: CASSLEGIYSNQPQHF.

This clonotype was found a few times. V is TRBV7-6 and J is TRBJ2-7; TRBD1 aligns across 10 bases. The CDR3 length is 14 residues. The V gene end was trimmed by 4 bases and the J gene end by 6 bases; junction bases not matched to a gene: 6. The germline CDR1 and CDR2 sequences are SGHVS and FNYEAQ. CDR3 sequence: CASSSGQGVSEQYF. CDR3 nucleotide sequence: TGTGCCAGCAGCTCAGGACAGGGGGTATCCGAGCAGTACTTC.

This clonotype was seen ten or more times. The chain carries TRBV20-1 and TRBJ1-2; 7 bases are shared with TRBD1. Trimming cost V 6 bases and J 2 bases; bases outside gene matches: 6. The CDR3 is made up of 13 amino acids. CDR1 is DFQATT and CDR2 is SNEGSKA in the germline V gene (reference sequence). The CDR3 region is CSARDSSNYGYTF. CDR3 nucleotides: TGCAGTGCAAGGGACAGCTCGAACTATGGCTACACCTTC.

Regarding this clonotype: One end of the junction does not line up with germline, which may come from a read error. The rearrangement joins TRBV10-3 to TRBJ2-5; D may be TRBD1 or TRBD2 (6 bases each). This CDR3 has 15 amino acids. Per the germline V gene, CDR1 is ENHRY and CDR2 is SYGVKD. CDR3 sequence: CAVRQEGSRSETQYF. The CDR3 coding sequence is TGTGCCGTCAGACAGGAGGGGTCAAGATCAGAGACCCAGTACTTC.

This clonotype was seen more than once but under ten times. The V gene is TRBV20-1, the J gene TRBJ2-1; the match to TRBD2 covers 7 bases. Germline trimming cut 5 bases from V and 6 bases from J; bases unmatched to any gene: 4. This CDR3 is built from 12 residues. The germline CDR1 and CDR2 sequences are DFQATT and SNEGSKA (reference sequence). The CDR3 loop is CSAPAGVNEQFF. DNA for the CDR3: TGCAGTGCTCCCGCGGGAGTCAATGAGCAGTTCTTC.

This clonotype was recorded a few times. The chain employs TRBV18 and TRBJ2-3, with D perhaps matching TRBD2 (5 bases). CDR3 length: 14 amino acids. Germline V gene data show CDR1 as KGHSH and CDR2 as LQKENI. The ends were cut back, 4 bases at V and 8 bases at J, with 16 bases in the middle. The CDR3 spells CASSLSDSMGTQYF. The CDR3 nucleotides read TGTGCCAGCTCACTCTCGGACTCGATGGGTACGCAGTATTTT.

The rearrangement links TRBV7-9 to TRBJ2-7; D is perhaps TRBD2 (6 bases). The CDR3 loop spans 15 amino acids. Germline CDR1 reads SEHNR; CDR2 reads FQNEAQ (reference sequence). Trimming removed 5 bases at V and 0 bases at J, with 14 bases between. In nucleotides, the CDR3 is TGTGCCAGCAGCGGCGCGGGGATCAGCTCCTACGAGCAGTACTTC. This sequence encodes CASSGAGISSYEQYF.

The chain uses TRBV10-3 and TRBJ1-1; D ambiguous. There are 12 residues in the CDR3. The V end was cut by 8 bases, the J end by 1 base, with 8 bases between. The germline CDR1 and CDR2 sequences are ENHRY and SYGVKD. In nucleotides, the CDR3 is TGTGCCATCGGGTGGGAGAACACTGAAGCTTTCTTT. Translated: CAIGWENTEAFF.

This clonotype occurred a few times. The chain carries TRBV19 and TRBJ1-1, with D uncertain. Germline loops: CDR1 LNHDA, CDR2 SQIVND (reference sequence). The V end lost 2 bases, the J end lost 4 bases, and 8 bases lay between the germline ends. The CDR3 totals 13 residues. The DNA of the CDR3 is TGTGCCAGTAGTATACGGCTGGGCACTGAAGCTTTCTTT. As protein: CASSIRLGTEAFF.

This sequence joins TRBV5-1 and TRBJ2-1, with D possibly matching TRBD2 (5 bases). V shed 0 bases and J shed 9 bases, with 22 bases lying between them. CDR1 is SGHRS, CDR2 YFSETQ, per germline. This CDR3 comprises 17 residues. The CDR3 DNA follows: TGCGCCAGCAGCTTGGGGTCGGGAAGAATGATAGGCGGTGAGCAGTTCTTC. This codes for CASSLGSGRMIGGEQFF.

In its sample, this clonotype was seen a few times. The J gene is TRBJ2-3, the V gene TRBV5-6, with D maybe TRBD2 (5 bases). Trimming removed 4 bases from V and 4 bases from J, with 13 bases in between. This CDR3 is 14 amino acids long. Germline V gene data show CDR1 as SGHDT and CDR2 as YYEEEE. The CDR3 nucleotides read TGTGCCAGCAGCAGGCCGATTAGCGCAGATACGCAGTATTTT. It is translated as CASSRPISADTQYF.

The chain couples TRBV30 to TRBJ1-2; possible D gene TRBD1, 6 bases. The CDR3 has 14 residues. V dropped 0 bases and J dropped 4 bases, with 12 bases sitting between them. The germline CDR1 and CDR2 sequences are GTSNPN and SVGIG (reference sequence). The CDR3 DNA reads TGTGCCTGGAGTGTACCCGGACAGCCCTATGGCTACACCTTC. As protein: CAWSVPGQPYGYTF.

The genes are TRBV7-3 and TRBJ2-2; 10 nucleotides align to TRBD1. The V and J ends lost 2 bases and 5 bases, in that order; junction bases with no gene match: 2. Germline V gene lookup returns CDR1 SGHTA and CDR2 FQGTGA. The CDR3 has 15 residues. The CDR3 protein is CASSLPDRGTGELFF. CDR3 sequence (DNA): TGTGCCAGCAGCTTACCGGACAGGGGGACCGGGGAGCTGTTTTTT.

V usage is TRBV28 and J usage is TRBJ2-5; a weak D match, TRBD1 (5 bases). The germline V and J ends were trimmed by 6 bases and 4 bases, with 15 bases remaining between them. CDR1 is MDHEN and CDR2 is SYDVKM in the germline V gene. This CDR3 has 14 amino acids. The CDR3 coding sequence is TGTGCCAGCAGATCGGGCAGGGTGGGAGAGACCCAGTACTTC. Encoded protein: CASRSGRVGETQYF. Variable domain in full (rest from reference TRBV28 and TRBJ2-5): DVKVTQSSRYLVKRTGEKVFLECVQDMDHENMFWYRQDPGLGLRLIYFSYDVKMKEKGDIPEGYSVSREKKERFSLILESASTNQTSMYLCASRSGRVGETQYFGPGTRLLVL.

This clonotype occurred many times. The rearrangement joins TRBV6-2 or TRBV6-3 to TRBJ2-5, with D perhaps TRBD1 (6 bases). Germline CDR1 is MNHEY and CDR2 is SVGEGT. V was pared by 0 bases and J by 6 bases, with 11 bases between. The CDR3 extends over 14 amino acids. The CDR3 reads CASSYSGGVQTQYF. For the CDR3, the DNA is TGTGCCAGCAGTTACTCAGGGGGAGTTCAGACCCAGTACTTC.

This clonotype was counted only a few times. The CDR3 spells CASSSQFNEQFF. The CDR3 nucleotides are TGCGCCAGCAGCTCTCAGTTCAATGAGCAGTTCTTC. The gene calls are TRBV5-1 and TRBJ2-1; D ambiguous. The CDR3 totals 12 residues. V shed 3 bases and J shed 6 bases, with 7 bases lying between them. Germline CDR1 and CDR2: SGHRS and YFSETQ.

The chain recombines TRBV27 with TRBJ1-1, with unresolved D. The CDR3 covers 13 residues. CDR1 and CDR2 (germline): MNHEY, SMNVEV (reference sequence). The V gene lost 3 bases and the J gene lost 2 bases, with 7 bases spanning the gap. As DNA, the CDR3 is TGTGCCAGCAGTTTTAAGGTTAACACTGAAGCTTTCTTT. Translated: CASSFKVNTEAFF.

This clonotype was seen many times. The chain joins TRBV7-2 to TRBJ2-7, with TRBD1 matching over 8 bases. V lost 8 bases, J lost 3 bases, and 0 bases stayed unmatched. The CDR3 is 11 residues long. Germline V CDR1 and CDR2: SGHTA, FQGNSA. The CDR3 sequence: CASGQGYEQYF. The DNA of the CDR3 is TGTGCCAGCGGACAGGGCTACGAGCAGTACTTC. Complete variable domain (other parts from reference TRBV7-2 and TRBJ2-7): GAGVSQSPSNKVTEKGKDVELRCDPISGHTALYWYRQSLGQGLEFLIYFQGNSAPDKSGLPSDRFSAERTGGSVSTLTIQRTQQEDSAVYLCASGQGYEQYFGPGTRLTVT.

In this sample, this clonotype turned up once. The V and J genes are TRBV5-1 and TRBJ2-3; D is perhaps TRBD1 (6 bases). Trimming stripped 8 bases from V and 6 bases from J, with 22 bases between. The length of the CDR3 is 15 residues. The germline gives CDR1 SGHRS, CDR2 YFSETQ. CDR3 in DNA: TGCGCCAGTGATACCGGGACAATGGGGAGCGATACGCAGTATTTT. Translation: CASDTGTMGSDTQYF.

The chain links TRBV7-2 to TRBJ2-1, with D uncertain. The CDR3 sequence is 15 residues long. Germline V gene sequence: CDR1 SGHTA, CDR2 FQGNSA. Trimming stripped 1 base from V and 2 bases from J, with 9 bases between. In DNA, the CDR3 is TGTGCCAGCAGCTTAGAATCGGGCCCCTACAATGAGCAGTTCTTC. Protein: CASSLESGPYNEQFF.

This clonotype was detected only a few times. V and J are TRBV5-1 and TRBJ1-5; D gene unclear. This CDR3 comprises 16 residues. CDR1 SGHRS and CDR2 YFSETQ come from the germline V gene. V lost 5 bases to trimming and J lost 2 bases, with 17 bases between them. The chain's CDR3 is CASRAGPGGGNQPQHF. Written as DNA, the CDR3 is TGCGCCAGCAGAGCCGGACCCGGCGGGGGCAATCAGCCCCAGCATTTT.

This clonotype was counted between two and nine times. This chain joins TRBV4-1 and TRBJ1-5; no reliable D call. Per germline, CDR1 MGHRA and CDR2 YSYEKL. The CDR3 sequence is 14 residues long. Between the trimmed V and J ends, which lost 2 bases and 5 bases, there was a span of 10 bases. The chain's CDR3 is CASSQSSRDQPQHF. CDR3 coding DNA: TGCGCCAGCAGCCAATCTTCGCGAGATCAGCCCCAGCATTTT.

The table lists this clonotype with a few counts. This chain connects TRBV4-2 to TRBJ2-6; D possibly corresponds to TRBD1 (5 bases). CDR3 length: 17 amino acids. Germline V gene sequence: CDR1 LGHNA, CDR2 YNFKEQ. Between the trimmed V and J ends, which lost 3 bases and 0 bases, there was a span of 12 bases. In DNA, the CDR3 is TGTGCCAGCAGCCACATAGACAGAATCTCTGGGGCCAACGTCCTGACTTTC. Its protein is CASSHIDRISGANVLTF.

This clonotype was picked up a small number of times. The chain links TRBV15 to TRBJ2-1; 9 bases align to TRBD2. The CDR3 extends over 13 amino acids. After removal of 4 bases from V and 10 bases from J, the junction contained 5 bases not matched to a gene. The germline V gene has CDR1 LNHNV and CDR2 YYDKDF (reference sequence). The CDR3 coding sequence is TGTGCCACCAGCAAGGGACTAGCCCGGGAGCAGTTCTTC. Protein sequence: CATSKGLAREQFF.

This clonotype occurred many times. The chain employs TRBV24-1 and TRBJ2-3, with D perhaps TRBD2 (6 bases). This CDR3 has 15 amino acids. V lost 3 bases and J 4 bases, leaving 13 bases between the germline ends. CDR1 is KGHDR and CDR2 is SFDVKD in the germline V gene. The CDR3 sequence: CATSDIRGAADTQYF. The CDR3 nucleotides are TGTGCCACCAGTGATATTCGCGGGGCGGCAGATACGCAGTATTTT.

The rearrangement joins TRBV27 to TRBJ2-1, with D unresolved. V was clipped by 1 base and J by 8 bases, with 6 bases between them. CDR3 length: 12 residues. Germline V gives CDR1 MNHEY, CDR2 SMNVEV (reference sequence). CDR3 region: CASSLYGYEQFF. The CDR3 coding sequence is TGTGCCAGCAGTTTATACGGGTATGAGCAGTTCTTC.